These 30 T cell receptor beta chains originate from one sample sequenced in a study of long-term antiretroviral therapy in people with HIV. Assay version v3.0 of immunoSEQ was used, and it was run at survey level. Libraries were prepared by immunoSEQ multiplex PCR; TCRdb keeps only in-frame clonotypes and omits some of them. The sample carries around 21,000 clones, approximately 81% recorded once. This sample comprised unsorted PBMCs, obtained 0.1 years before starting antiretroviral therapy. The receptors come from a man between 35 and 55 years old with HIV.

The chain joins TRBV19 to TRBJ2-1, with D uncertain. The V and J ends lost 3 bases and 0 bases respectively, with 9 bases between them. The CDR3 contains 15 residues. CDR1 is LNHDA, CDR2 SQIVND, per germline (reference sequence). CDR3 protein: CASSITGSSYNEQFF. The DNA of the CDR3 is TGTGCCAGTAGTATTACTGGGTCCTCCTACAATGAGCAGTTCTTC. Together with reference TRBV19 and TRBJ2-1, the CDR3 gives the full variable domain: DGGITQSPKYLFRKEGQNVTLSCEQNLNHDAMYWYRQDPGQGLRLIYYSQIVNDFQKGDIAEGYSVSREKKESFPLTVTSAQKNPTAFYLCASSITGSSYNEQFFGPGTRLTVL.

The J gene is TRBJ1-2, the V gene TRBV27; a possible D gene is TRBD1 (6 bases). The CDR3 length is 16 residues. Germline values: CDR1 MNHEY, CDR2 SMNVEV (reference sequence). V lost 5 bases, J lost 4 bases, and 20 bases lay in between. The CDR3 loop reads CASSLNRPGGGYGYTF. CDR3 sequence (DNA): TGTGCCAGCAGTCTAAACCGCCCGGGAGGGGGCTATGGCTACACCTTC.

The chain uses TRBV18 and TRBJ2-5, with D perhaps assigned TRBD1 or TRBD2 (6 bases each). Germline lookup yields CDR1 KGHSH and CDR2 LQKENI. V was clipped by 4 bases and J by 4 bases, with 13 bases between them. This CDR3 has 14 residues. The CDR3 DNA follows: TGTGCCAGCTCACTCGGGGGCACCCCAGAGACCCAGTACTTC. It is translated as CASSLGGTPETQYF.

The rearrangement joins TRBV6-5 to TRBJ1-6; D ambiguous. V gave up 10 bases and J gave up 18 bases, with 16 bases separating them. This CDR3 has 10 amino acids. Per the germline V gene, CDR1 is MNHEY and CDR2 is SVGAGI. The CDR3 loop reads CATLYRAYHF. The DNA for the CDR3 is TGTGCCACGTTGTATAGGGCCTACCACTTT.

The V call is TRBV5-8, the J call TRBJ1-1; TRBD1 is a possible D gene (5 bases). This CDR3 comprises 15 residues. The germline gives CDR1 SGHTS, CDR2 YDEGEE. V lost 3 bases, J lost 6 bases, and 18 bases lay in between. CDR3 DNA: TGTGCCAGCAGCTCCCCCGGGACCCGGGCGGCTGAAGCTTTCTTT. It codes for CASSSPGTRAAEAFF.

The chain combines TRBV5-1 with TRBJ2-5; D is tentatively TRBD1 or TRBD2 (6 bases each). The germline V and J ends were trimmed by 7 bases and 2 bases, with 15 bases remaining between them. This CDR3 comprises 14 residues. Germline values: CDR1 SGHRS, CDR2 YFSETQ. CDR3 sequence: CASAFRGQQETQYF. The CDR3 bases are TGCGCCAGCGCGTTCCGGGGGCAGCAAGAGACCCAGTACTTC.

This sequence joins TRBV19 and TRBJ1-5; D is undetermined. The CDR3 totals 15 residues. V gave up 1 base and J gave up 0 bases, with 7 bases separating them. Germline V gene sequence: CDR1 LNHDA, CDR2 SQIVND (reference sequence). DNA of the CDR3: TGTGCCAGTAGTATAGGGACGGTTAGCAATCAGCCCCAGCATTTT. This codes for CASSIGTVSNQPQHF.

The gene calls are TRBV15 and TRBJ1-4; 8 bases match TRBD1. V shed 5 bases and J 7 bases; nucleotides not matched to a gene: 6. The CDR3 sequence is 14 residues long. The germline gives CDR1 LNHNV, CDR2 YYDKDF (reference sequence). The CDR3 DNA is TGTGCCACCAGCCGGACAGGGTCGGGTGAAAAACTGTTTTTT. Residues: CATSRTGSGEKLFF.

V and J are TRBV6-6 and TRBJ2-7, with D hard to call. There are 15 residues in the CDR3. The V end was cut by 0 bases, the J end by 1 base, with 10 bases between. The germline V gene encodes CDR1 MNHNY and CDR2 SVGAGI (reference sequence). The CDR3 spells CASSYSGLGSYEQYF. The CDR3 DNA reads TGTGCCAGCAGTTACTCAGGGTTGGGGTCCTACGAGCAGTACTTC.

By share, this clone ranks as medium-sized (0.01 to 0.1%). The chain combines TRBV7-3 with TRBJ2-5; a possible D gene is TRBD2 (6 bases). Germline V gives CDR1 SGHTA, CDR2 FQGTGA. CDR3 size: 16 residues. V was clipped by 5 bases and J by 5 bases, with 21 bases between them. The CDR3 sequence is CASSPNSGLLGETQYF. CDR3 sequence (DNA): TGTGCCAGCAGCCCAAATTCGGGACTCCTGGGGGAGACCCAGTACTTC.

CDR3 region: CASSPFAPRGSEQYF. In DNA form, the CDR3 reads TGTGCCAGCAGTCCTTTCGCCCCCAGGGGGTCCGAGCAGTACTTC. J is TRBJ2-7 and V is TRBV28; 7 bases map to TRBD1. The V gene's germline CDR1 is MDHEN and CDR2 SYDVKM. V was pared by 5 bases and J by 6 bases, with 13 bases of the junction left unmatched. This CDR3 is 15 amino acids long.

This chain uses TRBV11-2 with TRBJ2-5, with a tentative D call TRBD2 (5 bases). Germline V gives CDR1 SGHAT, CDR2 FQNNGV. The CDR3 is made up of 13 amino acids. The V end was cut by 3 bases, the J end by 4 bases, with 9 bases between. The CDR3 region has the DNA TGTGCCAGCAGCTTCCGGGGTGCAGAGACCCAGTACTTC. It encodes CASSFRGAETQYF.

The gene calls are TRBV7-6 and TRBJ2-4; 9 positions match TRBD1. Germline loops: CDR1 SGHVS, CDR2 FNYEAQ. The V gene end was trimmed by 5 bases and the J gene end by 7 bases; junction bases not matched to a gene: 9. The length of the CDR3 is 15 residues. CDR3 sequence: CASSRTIDRGNIQYF. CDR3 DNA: TGTGCCAGCAGCCGCACCATCGACAGGGGGAACATTCAGTACTTC. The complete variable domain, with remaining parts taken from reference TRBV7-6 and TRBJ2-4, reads GAGVSQSPRYKVTKRGQDVALRCDPISGHVSLYWYRQALGQGPEFLTYFNYEAQQDKSGLPNDRFSAERPEGSISTLTIQRTEQRDSAMYRCASSRTIDRGNIQYFGAGTRLSVL.

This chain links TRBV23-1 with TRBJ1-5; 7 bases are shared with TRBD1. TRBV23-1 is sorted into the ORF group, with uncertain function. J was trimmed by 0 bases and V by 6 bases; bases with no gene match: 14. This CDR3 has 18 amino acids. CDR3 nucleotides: TGCGCCAGCAGCCTACTCCGGGACAGCACTTATAGCAATCAGCCCCAGCATTTT. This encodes CASSLLRDSTYSNQPQHF.

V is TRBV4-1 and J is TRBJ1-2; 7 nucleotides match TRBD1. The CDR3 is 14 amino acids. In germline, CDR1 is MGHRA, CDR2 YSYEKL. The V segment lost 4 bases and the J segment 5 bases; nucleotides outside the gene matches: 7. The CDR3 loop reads CASSLTGTAYGYTF. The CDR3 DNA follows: TGCGCCAGCAGCCTGACAGGGACAGCGTATGGCTACACCTTC.

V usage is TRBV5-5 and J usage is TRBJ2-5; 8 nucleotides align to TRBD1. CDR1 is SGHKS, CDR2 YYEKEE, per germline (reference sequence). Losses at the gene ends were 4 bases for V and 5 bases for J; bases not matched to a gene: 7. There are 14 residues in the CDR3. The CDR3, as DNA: TGTGCCAGCAGCGCAGGGGGCCACGGGGAGACCCAGTACTTC. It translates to CASSAGGHGETQYF.

CDR3 loop: CASSGGNRNNEQFF. The DNA for the CDR3 is TGTGCCAGCAGTGGGGGAAATCGGAACAATGAGCAGTTCTTC. The chain has TRBV5-5 and TRBJ2-1; D is possibly TRBD1 or TRBD2 (5 bases each). There are 14 residues in the CDR3. Looked up from germline, CDR1 is SGHKS and CDR2 is YYEKEE (reference sequence). Trimming removed 5 bases at V and 5 bases at J, with 14 bases between.

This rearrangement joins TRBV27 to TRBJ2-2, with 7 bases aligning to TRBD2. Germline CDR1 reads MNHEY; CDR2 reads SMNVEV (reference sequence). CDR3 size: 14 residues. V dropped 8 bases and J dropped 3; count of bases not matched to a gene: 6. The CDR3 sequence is CASGLVPHTGELFF. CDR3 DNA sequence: TGTGCCAGCGGACTAGTGCCCCACACCGGGGAGCTGTTTTTT.

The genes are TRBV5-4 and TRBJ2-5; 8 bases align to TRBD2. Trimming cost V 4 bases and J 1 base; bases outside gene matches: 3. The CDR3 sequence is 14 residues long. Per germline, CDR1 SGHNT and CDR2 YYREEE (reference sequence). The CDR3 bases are TGTGCCAGCAGCCCTGGACTAGCCCAAGAGACCCAGTACTTC. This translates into CASSPGLAQETQYF. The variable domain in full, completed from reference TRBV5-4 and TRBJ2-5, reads ETGVTQSPTHLIKTRGQQVTLRCSSQSGHNTVSWYQQALGQGPQFIFQYYREEENGRGNFPPRFSGLQFPNYSSELNVNALELDDSALYLCASSPGLAQETQYFGPGTRLLVL.

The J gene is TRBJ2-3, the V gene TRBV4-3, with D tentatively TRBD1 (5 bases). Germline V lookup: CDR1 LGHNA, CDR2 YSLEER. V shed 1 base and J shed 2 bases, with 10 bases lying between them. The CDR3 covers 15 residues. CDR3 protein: CASSQGAGLTDTQYF. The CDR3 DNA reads TGCGCCAGCAGCCAAGGGGCAGGGCTCACAGATACGCAGTATTTT.

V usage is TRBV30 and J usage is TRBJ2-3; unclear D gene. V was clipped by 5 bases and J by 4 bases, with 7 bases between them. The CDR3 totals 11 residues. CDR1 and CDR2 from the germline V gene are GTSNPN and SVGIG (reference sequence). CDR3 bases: TGTGCCTGGGCCCCATCAGATACGCAGTATTTT. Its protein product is CAWAPSDTQYF.

As DNA, the CDR3 is TGTGCCAGCAGCTTAGTCCGTGAGCGGGGTTCTTTCTACGAGCAGTACTTC. It is translated as CASSLVRERGSFYEQYF. The chain links TRBV13 to TRBJ2-7; TRBD2 matches 7 bases. CDR3 size: 17 residues. The ends lost 1 base at V and 3 bases at J; junction bases unmatched: 12. CDR1 and CDR2 from the germline V gene are PRHDT and FYEKMQ (reference sequence).

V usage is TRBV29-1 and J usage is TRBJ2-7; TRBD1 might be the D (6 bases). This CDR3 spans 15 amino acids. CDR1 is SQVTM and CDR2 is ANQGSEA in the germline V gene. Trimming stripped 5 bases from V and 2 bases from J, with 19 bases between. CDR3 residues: CSVSQAGAPPYEQYF. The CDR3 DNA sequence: TGCAGCGTTTCCCAGGCAGGGGCCCCACCCTACGAGCAGTACTTC.

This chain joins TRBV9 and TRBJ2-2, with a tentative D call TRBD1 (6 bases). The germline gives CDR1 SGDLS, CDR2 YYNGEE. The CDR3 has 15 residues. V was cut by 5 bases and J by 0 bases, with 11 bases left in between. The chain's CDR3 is CASRSDRSNTGELFF. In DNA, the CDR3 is TGTGCCAGCAGGTCCGACAGGTCGAACACCGGGGAGCTGTTTTTT.

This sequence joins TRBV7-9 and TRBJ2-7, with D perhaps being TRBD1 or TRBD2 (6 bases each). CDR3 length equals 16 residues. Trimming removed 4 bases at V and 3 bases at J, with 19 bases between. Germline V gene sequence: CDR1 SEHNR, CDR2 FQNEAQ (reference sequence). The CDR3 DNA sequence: TGTGCCAGCAGCTCCCTAAGGGGGACTGGAATCTACGAGCAGTACTTC. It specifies CASSSLRGTGIYEQYF.

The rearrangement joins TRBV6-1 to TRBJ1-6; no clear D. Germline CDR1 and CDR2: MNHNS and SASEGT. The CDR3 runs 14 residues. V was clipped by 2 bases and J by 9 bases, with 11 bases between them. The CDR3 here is CASSEMGWGSPLHF. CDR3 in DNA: TGTGCCAGCAGTGAAATGGGATGGGGTTCACCCCTCCACTTT.

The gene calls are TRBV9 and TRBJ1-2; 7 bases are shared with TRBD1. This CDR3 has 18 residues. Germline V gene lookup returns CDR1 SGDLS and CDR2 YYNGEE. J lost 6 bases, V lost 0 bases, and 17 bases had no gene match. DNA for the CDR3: TGTGCCAGCAGCGTAGCCCCGGACAGGTTGGGGGGGGAAGATGGCTACACCTTC. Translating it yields CASSVAPDRLGGEDGYTF.

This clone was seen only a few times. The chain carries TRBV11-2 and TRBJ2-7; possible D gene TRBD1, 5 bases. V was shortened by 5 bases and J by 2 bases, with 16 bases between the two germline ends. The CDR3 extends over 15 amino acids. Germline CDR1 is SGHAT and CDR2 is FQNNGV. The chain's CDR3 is CASSPFGRTTYEQYF. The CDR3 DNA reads TGTGCCAGCAGCCCTTTTGGGCGGACAACCTACGAGCAGTACTTC.

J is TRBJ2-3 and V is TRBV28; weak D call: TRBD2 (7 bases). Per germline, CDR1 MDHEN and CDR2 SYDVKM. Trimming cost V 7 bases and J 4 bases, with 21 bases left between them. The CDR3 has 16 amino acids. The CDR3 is CASTPRGGGGADTQYF. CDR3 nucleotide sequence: TGTGCCAGCACGCCGAGGGGGGGCGGGGGCGCAGATACGCAGTATTTT.

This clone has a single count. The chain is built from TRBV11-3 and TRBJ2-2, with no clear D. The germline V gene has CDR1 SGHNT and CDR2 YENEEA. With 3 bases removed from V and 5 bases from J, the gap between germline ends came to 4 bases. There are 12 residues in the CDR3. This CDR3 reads CASSFYTGELFF. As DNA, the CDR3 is TGTGCCAGCAGCTTTTATACCGGGGAGCTGTTTTTT.